The rows below give T cell receptor beta chains drawn from one sample of a study of blood T cell repertoires in COVID-19. Profiling relied on immunoSEQ multiplex PCR, and the TCRdb table lists in-frame clones only, not all of them. Here the sample spans 110,000 or so clones, 85% to 90% being singletons. Sequenced input: peripheral blood. The receptors come from an older woman with COVID-19, enrolled during active disease. The CDR3 runs from the conserved cysteine through the conserved F or W. The order of the fields is V gene, J gene, clone size, D gene, CDR3 protein, CDR3 DNA. The D gene is left open where the match is weak. The size of a clone is reported for some rows only, either as once, few or many, or as a class for expanded clones.

V: TRBV5-1
J: TRBJ2-3
size: NA
D: TRBD2
CDR3: CASSLVSSGVTDTQYF
DNA: TGCGCCAGCAGCTTGGTGTCTAGCGGGGTCACAGATACGCAGTATTTT

V: TRBV5-1
J: TRBJ2-3
size: NA
D: TRBD2
CDR3: CASSPTSGVDTQYF
DNA: TGCGCCAGCAGCCCGACTAGCGGGGTGGATACGCAGTATTTT

V: TRBV4-1
J: TRBJ1-4
size: many
D: NA
CDR3: CASSPSTGVPNEKLFF
DNA: TGCGCCAGCAGCCCCTCGACGGGGGTCCCTAATGAAAAACTGTTTTTT

V: TRBV10-3
J: TRBJ1-2
size: NA
D: TRBD1
CDR3: CAISESLDRERGYTF
DNA: TGTGCCATCAGTGAGTCGCTCGACAGGGAAAGAGGCTACACCTTC

V: TRBV7-6
J: TRBJ2-7
size: once
D: TRBD1
CDR3: CASSLRRTGQGNFYEQYF
DNA: TGTGCCAGCAGCTTAAGGCGTACGGGACAGGGGAATTTCTACGAGCAGTACTTC

V: TRBV12-5
J: TRBJ1-5
size: few
D: TRBD1
CDR3: CASGFQPTGINQPQHF
DNA: TGTGCTAGTGGTTTTCAACCGACAGGGATCAATCAGCCCCAGCATTTT

V: TRBV11-2
J: TRBJ2-6
size: NA
D: NA
CDR3: CASSLLLSGANVLTF
DNA: TGTGCCAGCAGCTTACTTTTATCTGGGGCCAACGTCCTGACTTTC

V: TRBV5-1
J: TRBJ1-2
size: NA
D: NA
CDR3: CASSLEGENEHF
DNA: TGCGCCAGCAGCTTGGAGGGGGAAAACGAGCACTTC

V: TRBV24-1
J: TRBJ1-1
size: NA
D: TRBD1
CDR3: CATRDRGNTEAFF
DNA: TGTGCCACCAGGGACAGGGGGAACACTGAAGCTTTCTTT

V: TRBV6-2/TRBV6-3
J: TRBJ1-2
size: NA
D: TRBD1
CDR3: CASSSGQGALKGYTF
DNA: TGTGCCAGCAGTTCCGGACAGGGGGCGCTGAAAGGCTACACCTTC

V: TRBV7-3
J: TRBJ2-7
size: once
D: NA
CDR3: CASSLTASELHEQYF
DNA: TGTGCCAGCAGCTTAACGGCTAGCGAGCTTCACGAGCAGTACTTC

V: TRBV6-2/TRBV6-3
J: TRBJ2-5
size: NA
D: TRBD2
CDR3: CASSWRGARSETQYF
DNA: TGTGCCAGCAGTTGGCGGGGGGCACGATCCGAGACCCAGTACTTC

V: TRBV7-9
J: TRBJ1-1
size: NA
D: NA
CDR3: CASSLGTAGLYTEAFF
DNA: TGTGCCAGCAGCTTAGGGACGGCAGGGTTGTACACTGAAGCTTTCTTT

V: TRBV7-2
J: TRBJ2-7
size: few
D: TRBD1
CDR3: CASSEDRAYEQYF
DNA: TGTGCCAGCAGCGAAGACAGGGCCTACGAGCAGTACTTC

V: TRBV19
J: TRBJ1-2
size: NA
D: TRBD1
CDR3: CASSKQGALNGYTF
DNA: TGTGCCAGTAGTAAACAGGGGGCGCTTAATGGCTACACCTTC

V: TRBV7-3
J: TRBJ2-3
size: NA
D: TRBD1
CDR3: CASSLVTGGVFGTDTQYF
DNA: TGTGCCAGCAGCTTAGTGACAGGGGGCGTATTCGGCACAGATACGCAGTATTTT

V: TRBV5-1
J: TRBJ1-2
size: NA
D: NA
CDR3: CASSFQPGQGYGYTF
DNA: TGCGCCAGCAGCTTTCAACCGGGTCAGGGCTATGGCTACACCTTC

V: TRBV5-5
J: TRBJ2-7
size: NA
D: TRBD1
CDR3: CASSLAAGGFSSYEQYF
DNA: TGTGCCAGCAGCTTGGCGGCAGGGGGTTTTAGCTCCTACGAGCAGTACTTC

V: TRBV6-5
J: TRBJ1-2
size: NA
D: NA
CDR3: CASSYSGGSNYGYTF
DNA: TGTGCCAGCAGTTACTCGGGAGGCTCTAACTATGGCTACACCTTC

V: TRBV11-2
J: TRBJ1-3
size: NA
D: TRBD1
CDR3: CASSNLGQTGNTIYF
DNA: TGTGCCAGCAGCAACCTGGGACAGACTGGAAACACCATATATTTT

V: TRBV4-1
J: TRBJ2-7
size: once
D: TRBD2
CDR3: CASSRTSGANYEQYF
DNA: TGCGCCAGCAGCCGGACTAGCGGGGCCAACTACGAGCAGTACTTC

V: TRBV10-2
J: TRBJ1-1
size: NA
D: NA
CDR3: CASRLSSNTEAFF
DNA: TGCGCCAGCAGACTCTCCTCGAACACTGAAGCTTTCTTT

V: TRBV9
J: TRBJ1-6
size: NA
D: TRBD1
CDR3: CASSLSDRGNSPLHF
DNA: TGTGCCAGCAGCCTCTCGGACAGGGGGAATTCACCCCTCCACTTT

V: TRBV5-4
J: TRBJ2-1
size: NA
D: TRBD2
CDR3: CASSLIKSGGAHEQFF
DNA: TGTGCCAGCAGCCTGATTAAGAGCGGGGGGGCCCATGAGCAGTTCTTC

V: TRBV9
J: TRBJ2-6
size: NA
D: TRBD1
CDR3: CASSGRLGQGEDTGANVLTF
DNA: TGTGCCAGCAGCGGACGATTGGGACAGGGTGAGGATACTGGGGCCAACGTCCTGACTTTC

V: TRBV27
J: TRBJ1-5
size: NA
D: NA
CDR3: CASSGGLTSNQPQHF
DNA: TGTGCCAGCAGTGGGGGACTGACTAGCAATCAGCCCCAGCATTTT

V: TRBV7-3
J: TRBJ1-1
size: NA
D: TRBD1
CDR3: CASSLIGGEEAFF
DNA: TGTGCCAGCAGCTTAATAGGGGGCGAAGAAGCTTTCTTT

V: TRBV29-1
J: TRBJ2-3
size: few
D: TRBD1
CDR3: CRVGTGTGETDTQYF
DNA: TGCAGGGTAGGCACCGGGACAGGGGAGACAGATACGCAGTATTTT